The T cell receptor beta chain described here comes from a study of cytomegalovirus exposure and HLA in healthy donors. The CDR3 is 13 amino acids. V lost 6 bases, J lost 0 bases, and 6 bases lay in between. Germline CDR1 reads MNHEY; CDR2 reads SMNVEV (reference sequence). It was with 60 Vbeta and 13 Jbeta primers that the PCR ran. Produced via immunoSEQ multiplex PCR; TCRdb's table is partial and in-frame only. The sample lists about 130,000 clones; 75% to 85% were seen once. General study results and limits: The study put about 180 TCR beta chains on its list as cytomegalovirus-associated. An assumption of roughly uniform sequencing depth across donors underlay the presence/absence analyses. A later analysis reportedly identified an Asian-associated ancestry cluster as carrying fewer N-insertions than the approximately 710-donor mean.

About this clone itself: The antigen remains undetermined.

The rearrangement joins TRBV27 to TRBJ1-5; D is unresolved. Sequencing used PBMCs. The sequence was obtained from a man aged 40-49 years in good health and CMV-seronegative. The CDR3 DNA is TGTGCCAGCAGACAGTATAGCAATCAGCCCCAGCATTTT. Encoded protein: CASRQYSNQPQHF.